Below, 30 T cell receptor beta chains from the same sample are listed, as sequenced in a study of cytomegalovirus exposure and HLA in healthy donors. This PCR relied on a set of 60 Vbeta primers and 13 Jbeta primers. Clones were sequenced by immunoSEQ multiplex PCR, and TCRdb holds only the in-frame ones, with some missing. The sample holds some 160,000 clones, approximately 76% seen once. The sample comprised PBMCs. These receptors all stem from a young woman in good health and CMV-seropositive.

The CDR3 nucleotides are TGTGCCAGCAGTGAACAGGGAAGGTATGGCTACACCTTC. Amino acid sequence: CASSEQGRYGYTF. The chain carries TRBV2 and TRBJ1-2; D might be TRBD1 (5 bases). Germline V gene lookup returns CDR1 SNHLY and CDR2 FYNNEI. Trimming took off 2 bases at V and 5 bases at J, with 9 bases between the two ends. This CDR3 comprises 13 residues.

This clone came up a few times. The gene calls are TRBV6-4 and TRBJ2-3; D is perhaps TRBD1 (5 bases). V was clipped by 0 bases and J by 1 base, with 5 bases between them. In germline, CDR1 is MRHNA, CDR2 SNTAGT. The CDR3 extends over 14 amino acids. CDR3 residues: CASSDSTGTDTQYF. CDR3 sequence (DNA): TGTGCCAGCAGTGACTCGACAGGCACAGATACGCAGTATTTT.

Here the CDR3 reads CASSLGRGSTYEQYF. Here the CDR3 DNA reads TGTGCCAGCAGCTTAGGAAGGGGGTCAACCTACGAGCAGTACTTC. The V call is TRBV7-9, the J call TRBJ2-7; D possibly corresponds to TRBD1 (6 bases). CDR1 and CDR2 (germline): SEHNR, FQNEAQ (reference sequence). The CDR3 runs to 15 residues. V lost 1 base and J 2 bases, leaving 12 bases between the germline ends.

The genes are TRBV30 and TRBJ1-3; 7 bases map to TRBD1. The CDR3 runs 14 residues. J lost 2 bases, V lost 0 bases, and 1 base had no gene match. CDR1 is GTSNPN, CDR2 SVGIG, per germline (reference sequence). DNA of the CDR3: TGTGCCTGGAGTGTCAGGGGGACTGGAAACACCATATATTTT. The encoded protein is CAWSVRGTGNTIYF.

J is TRBJ1-5 and V is TRBV10-3, with D uncertain. V lost 7 bases and J 4 bases, leaving 23 bases between the germline ends. The germline gives CDR1 ENHRY, CDR2 SYGVKD. The CDR3 sequence is 17 residues long. The CDR3 region is CAITPKLSSDDNQPQHF. CDR3 nucleotide sequence: TGTGCCATCACCCCAAAGCTCTCCAGCGATGATAATCAGCCCCAGCATTTT.

This clone has a single count. The chain recombines TRBV19 with TRBJ1-1, with D possibly TRBD1 on 5 matching bases. V was pared by 8 bases and J by 3 bases, with 22 bases between. Germline CDR1 reads LNHDA; CDR2 reads SQIVND (reference sequence). This CDR3 contains 16 residues. In DNA form, the CDR3 reads TGTGCCAGTCGTCATCGCCCCTGGGGGGGGGACACTGAAGCTTTCTTT. It is translated as CASRHRPWGGDTEAFF.

V is TRBV2 and J is TRBJ2-2; 8 nucleotides line up with TRBD1. From germline, CDR1 is SNHLY and CDR2 FYNNEI. This CDR3 comprises 15 residues. The V and J ends lost 6 bases and 3 bases, in that order; junction bases with no gene match: 6. In DNA form, the CDR3 reads TGTGCCAGCAGAGAGGACAGGGCGTACACCGGGGAGCTGTTTTTT. Translating it yields CASREDRAYTGELFF.

On this clone: One junction end disagrees with the germline gene, perhaps due to a read error. The chain recombines TRBV11-2 with TRBJ1-4; tentative D call: TRBD1 (6 bases). The CDR3 loop spans 16 amino acids. Germline loops: CDR1 SGHAT, CDR2 FQNNGV. CDR3 DNA: TGTGCCAGCAGCTTAGACTGGACAGCAACAAATGAAAAACTGTTTTTT. Encoded protein: CASSLDWTATNEKLFF.

This clone showed up just a few times. V usage is TRBV7-8 and J usage is TRBJ1-1, with TRBD1 matching 11 bases. V lost 1 base, J lost 6 bases, and 4 bases stayed unmatched. The CDR3 is made up of 15 amino acids. Germline CDR1 and CDR2: SGHVS and FQNEAQ. The CDR3: CASSLGTGGLSEAFF. The CDR3 bases are TGTGCCAGCAGCTTAGGGACAGGGGGCTTGTCTGAAGCTTTCTTT.

The J gene is TRBJ2-2, the V gene TRBV10-3; no firm D call. CDR1 is ENHRY and CDR2 is SYGVKD in the germline V gene. This CDR3 comprises 14 residues. V dropped 2 bases and J dropped 0 bases, with 4 bases sitting between them. Here the CDR3 DNA reads TGTGCCATCAGTGAGCTTCCGAACACCGGGGAGCTGTTTTTT. Protein: CAISELPNTGELFF.

The rearrangement joins TRBV10-3 to TRBJ1-6, with 7 bases matching TRBD1. Germline CDR1 is ENHRY and CDR2 is SYGVKD. V shed 10 bases, J shed 6 bases, and the junction held 3 bases outside the gene matches. This CDR3 spans 12 amino acids. The CDR3, as DNA: TGTGCCACCGGACAGGTTAATTCACCCCTCCACTTT. Amino acid sequence: CATGQVNSPLHF.

The V call is TRBV6-6, the J call TRBJ2-1; no clear D gene. Germline V gene data show CDR1 as MNHNY and CDR2 as SVGAGI (reference sequence). CDR3 length: 15 amino acids. Trimming cost V 0 bases and J 15 bases, with 21 bases left between them. In nucleotides, the CDR3 is TGTGCCAGCAGTTACTCGAAGAGTGTAGTAGCTTTTCCGTTCTTC. It codes for CASSYSKSVVAFPFF.

This clone was recorded a few times. The rearrangement links TRBV5-6 to TRBJ1-4; D ambiguous. The V end lost 0 bases, the J end lost 13 bases, and 16 bases lay between the germline ends. Germline V gives CDR1 SGHDT, CDR2 YYEEEE. The CDR3 loop spans 14 amino acids. Here the CDR3 DNA reads TGTGCCAGCAGCTTGGCTGAGTCGACTCATACACTGTTTTTT. Protein: CASSLAESTHTLFF.

The chain joins TRBV28 to TRBJ2-5; no clear D. The J call is uncertain, as TRBJ2-7 better fits the DNA end. This CDR3 comprises 14 residues. The germline V gene has CDR1 MDHEN and CDR2 SYDVKM. The DNA of the CDR3 is TGTGCCAGCTCCCCAGTTCCGAGATACTACGAGCAGTACTTC. The encoded protein is CASSPVPRYYEQYF.

The CDR3 bases are TGTGCCAGCAGCCCGCTAGGGCGGGACCACTATGGCTACACCTTC. Its translation is CASSPLGRDHYGYTF. This chain joins TRBV4-2 and TRBJ1-2; D might be TRBD1 (5 bases). CDR1 LGHNA and CDR2 YNFKEQ come from the germline V gene. The CDR3 sequence is 15 residues long. Trimming cost V 4 bases and J 3 bases, with 15 bases left between them.

This clone appeared a few times. The chain links TRBV5-4 to TRBJ2-5, with 9 bases aligning to TRBD1. CDR3 length equals 15 residues. J was trimmed by 7 bases and V by 4 bases; bases with no gene match: 11. CDR1 SGHNT and CDR2 YYREEE come from the germline V gene (reference sequence). CDR3: CASSPDTTGGGTQYF. Written as DNA, the CDR3 is TGTGCCAGCAGCCCCGACACTACAGGGGGCGGGACCCAGTACTTC.

The rearrangement uses TRBV7-2 and TRBJ2-7, with D maybe TRBD1 (6 bases). CDR1 is SGHTA, CDR2 FQGNSA, per germline. V lost 5 bases, J lost 3 bases, and 17 bases lay in between. The CDR3 has 15 residues. The CDR3 loop reads CASSRDRSEIYEQYF. In DNA, the CDR3 is TGTGCCAGCAGCCGAGACAGGAGCGAGATCTACGAGCAGTACTTC. The complete variable domain, with remaining parts taken from reference TRBV7-2 and TRBJ2-7, reads GAGVSQSPSNKVTEKGKDVELRCDPISGHTALYWYRQSLGQGLEFLIYFQGNSAPDKSGLPSDRFSAERTGGSVSTLTIQRTQQEDSAVYLCASSRDRSEIYEQYFGPGTRLTVT.

The V call is TRBV11-2, the J call TRBJ2-7; 8 bases are shared with TRBD2. The CDR3 spans 16 residues. Germline values: CDR1 SGHAT, CDR2 FQNNGV. The J segment lost 5 bases and the V segment lost 2 bases, leaving 11 bases of the junction unmatched. CDR3 coding DNA: TGTGCCAGCAGCTTACTGGGACTAGTTAGATCCGACGAGCAGTACTTC. Translation gives CASSLLGLVRSDEQYF.

The genes are TRBV15 and TRBJ1-5; 7 positions agree with TRBD1. The CDR3 spans 17 residues. The ends lost 0 bases at V and 5 bases at J; junction bases unmatched: 10. Germline lookup yields CDR1 LNHNV and CDR2 YYDKDF (reference sequence). CDR3: CATSRDRSTGRDQPQHF. The CDR3 coding sequence is TGTGCCACCAGCAGAGATCGGTCGACAGGGCGGGATCAGCCCCAGCATTTT.

This clone has only a few counts. The V gene is TRBV11-3, the J gene TRBJ2-2; perhaps TRBD2 as D (6 bases). From germline, CDR1 is SGHNT and CDR2 YENEEA. The CDR3 spans 13 residues. V was clipped by 6 bases and J by 7 bases, with 12 bases between them. CDR3 nucleotide sequence: TGTGCCAGCAGGGCTAGCGCGAACGGGGAGCTGTTTTTT. Its protein product is CASRASANGELFF. The full variable domain, with the rest looked up from reference TRBV11-3 and TRBJ2-2, is EAGVVQSPRYKIIEKKQPVAFWCNPISGHNTLYWYLQNLGQGPELLIRYENEEAVDDSQLPKDRFSAERLKGVDSTLKIQPAELGDSAVYLCASRASANGELFFGEGSRLTVL.

The chain links TRBV6-5 to TRBJ2-1; 10 bases agree with TRBD1. In germline, CDR1 is MNHEY, CDR2 SVGAGI. The length of the CDR3 is 14 residues. V gave up 6 bases and J gave up 9 bases; unmatched junction bases: 8. This CDR3 is CASRGDRGFGEQFF. Written as DNA, the CDR3 is TGTGCCAGCAGGGGGGACAGGGGCTTTGGTGAGCAGTTCTTC.

This clone was observed a few times. V usage is TRBV11-3 and J usage is TRBJ2-2; D uncertain. This CDR3 comprises 14 residues. Deletions cut 2 bases from V and 5 bases from J, with 9 bases between. Germline V gene lookup returns CDR1 SGHNT and CDR2 YENEEA. CDR3 bases: TGTGCCAGCAGCTTAACGTCACTAACCGGGGAGCTGTTTTTT. Amino acid sequence: CASSLTSLTGELFF.

The V call is TRBV25-1, the J call TRBJ2-7; 14 bases align to TRBD2. Looked up from germline, CDR1 is MGHDK and CDR2 is SYGVNS. V lost 4 bases, J lost 7 bases, and 12 bases stayed unmatched. The CDR3 runs 17 residues. The CDR3 reads CASSGGTSGGLWIEQYF. The CDR3 bases are TGTGCCAGCAGTGGTGGGACTAGCGGGGGTTTATGGATAGAGCAGTACTTC.

This rearrangement joins TRBV4-1 to TRBJ2-2, with D unclear. Trimming stripped 1 base from V and 1 base from J, with 10 bases between. Germline values: CDR1 MGHRA, CDR2 YSYEKL. The CDR3 totals 16 residues. The CDR3 sequence is CASSQVSSVNTGELFF. Here the CDR3 DNA reads TGCGCCAGCAGCCAAGTCTCTAGTGTGAACACCGGGGAGCTGTTTTTT.

V gene TRBV5-6 combines with J gene TRBJ2-1, with TRBD1 matching over 9 bases. The germline gives CDR1 SGHDT, CDR2 YYEEEE. CDR3 size: 15 residues. V dropped 0 bases and J dropped 7; count of bases not matched to a gene: 5. CDR3 DNA sequence: TGTGCCAGCAGCTTGGGGACAGGGGCCGGGAATGAGCAGTTCTTC. Protein product: CASSLGTGAGNEQFF.

This clone has a handful of counts. The junction departs from the called germline gene at one end, perhaps through a read error. The chain joins TRBV7-9 to TRBJ2-7; TRBD1 is a possible D gene (5 bases). Per germline, CDR1 SEHNR and CDR2 FQNEAQ (reference sequence). The CDR3 length is 13 residues. CDR3 residues: CSSSIGAVHEQYF. The DNA of the CDR3 is TGTTCCAGCAGCATAGGGGCAGTTCACGAGCAGTACTTC.

V is TRBV6-5 and J is TRBJ2-2; weak D call: TRBD2 (6 bases). Trimming shortened V by 3 bases and J by 3 bases, and 14 bases separated the two germline ends. The CDR3 totals 16 residues. Germline loops: CDR1 MNHEY, CDR2 SVGAGI. The CDR3 region is CASSYKSGGDTGELFF. The CDR3 DNA follows: TGTGCCAGCAGTTATAAATCCGGGGGTGACACCGGGGAGCTGTTTTTT.

The sample holds a few counts of this clone. The CDR3 sequence: CASSIDSSGDNEQFF. DNA for the CDR3: TGTGCCAGTAGTATAGATAGTAGCGGGGACAATGAGCAGTTCTTC. The chain employs TRBV19 and TRBJ2-1; 8 bases line up with TRBD2. V lost 0 bases to trimming and J lost 5 bases; unmatched junction nucleotides: 3. Germline V gives CDR1 LNHDA, CDR2 SQIVND (reference sequence). The CDR3 runs 15 residues. Together with reference TRBV19 and TRBJ2-1, the CDR3 gives the full variable domain: DGGITQSPKYLFRKEGQNVTLSCEQNLNHDAMYWYRQDPGQGLRLIYYSQIVNDFQKGDIAEGYSVSREKKESFPLTVTSAQKNPTAFYLCASSIDSSGDNEQFFGPGTRLTVL.

The chain links TRBV7-9 to TRBJ1-2; 7 bases fit TRBD1. The CDR3 length is 12 residues. V dropped 11 bases and J dropped 4; count of bases not matched to a gene: 7. Looked up from germline, CDR1 is SEHNR and CDR2 is FQNEAQ (reference sequence). The CDR3 is CACKQGSYGYTF. The CDR3 DNA reads as TGTGCCTGCAAACAGGGGAGCTATGGCTACACCTTC.

V and J are TRBV30 and TRBJ2-3, with 7 bases identical to TRBD1. The CDR3 covers 15 residues. In germline, CDR1 is GTSNPN, CDR2 SVGIG (reference sequence). Losses at the gene ends were 3 bases for V and 2 bases for J; bases not matched to a gene: 8. The CDR3 DNA reads as TGTGCCTGGAGAAGGGACAGAACCTACACAGATACGCAGTATTTT. This translates into CAWRRDRTYTDTQYF.